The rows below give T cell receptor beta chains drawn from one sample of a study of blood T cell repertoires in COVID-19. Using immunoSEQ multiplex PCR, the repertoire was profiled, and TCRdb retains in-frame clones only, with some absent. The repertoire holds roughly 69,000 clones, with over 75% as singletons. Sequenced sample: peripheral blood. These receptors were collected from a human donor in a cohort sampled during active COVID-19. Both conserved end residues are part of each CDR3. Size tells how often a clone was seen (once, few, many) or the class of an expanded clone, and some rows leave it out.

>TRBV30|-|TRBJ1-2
CAWSQQGVGGYTF
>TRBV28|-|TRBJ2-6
CASSFPGARANVLTF
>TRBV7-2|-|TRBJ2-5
CASSLRFEETQYF
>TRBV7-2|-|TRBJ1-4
CASRKGGGVAEKLFF
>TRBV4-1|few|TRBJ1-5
CASSQTAARGPTPQHF
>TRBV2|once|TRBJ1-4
CASWPQGLLVSEKLFF
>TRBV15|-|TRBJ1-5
CATSREGTVNQPQHF
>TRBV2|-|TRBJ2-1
CASSEARRAGRFF
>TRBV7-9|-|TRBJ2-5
CASRPQGRGETQYF
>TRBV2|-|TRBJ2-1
CASSEVPGLAIGASSYNEQFF
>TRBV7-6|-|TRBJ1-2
CASSLVFQGTGYTF
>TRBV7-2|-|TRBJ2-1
CASSLGLAGRNEQFF
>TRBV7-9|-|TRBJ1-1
CASSLDRGGPEAFF
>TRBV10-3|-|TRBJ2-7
CAISEEGLAGYEQYF
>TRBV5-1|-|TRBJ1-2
CASSTRTGVLYGYTF
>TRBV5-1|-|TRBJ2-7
CASSLAAGLAGRLGYEQYF
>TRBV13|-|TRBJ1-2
CASSLGQGHYGYTF
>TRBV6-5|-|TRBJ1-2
CASPRQGNYGYTF
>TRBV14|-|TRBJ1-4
CASSRNRATNEKLFF
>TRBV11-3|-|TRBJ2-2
CASSPQGVSGELFF
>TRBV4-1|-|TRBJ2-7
CASSHFATGGYEQYF
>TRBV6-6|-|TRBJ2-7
CASSYQGYEQYF
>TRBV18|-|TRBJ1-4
CASSPPGLSNEKLFF
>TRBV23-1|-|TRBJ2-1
CASSHQTRDRGLDEQFF
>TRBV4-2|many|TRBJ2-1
CASSPGLAGFHEQFF
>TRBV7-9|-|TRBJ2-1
CASSSSGQFF
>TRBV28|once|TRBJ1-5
CASSRQGTNQPQHF
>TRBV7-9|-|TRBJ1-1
CASSRTGSEAFF
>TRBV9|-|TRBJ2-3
CASSLSAGAMDTQYF
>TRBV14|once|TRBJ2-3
CASSQGGRGVTDTQYF
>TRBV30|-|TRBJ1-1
CAWSRGNQKNTEAFF
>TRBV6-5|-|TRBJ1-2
CASSYSKGGAQGYTF
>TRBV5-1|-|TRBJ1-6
CASSPVQQGNHSPLHF
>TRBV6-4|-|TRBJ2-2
CASSVSHPGELFF
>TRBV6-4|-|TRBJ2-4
CASSDVGTSGRKVQAKNIQYF
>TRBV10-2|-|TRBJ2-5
CASSEGRVAGRETQYF
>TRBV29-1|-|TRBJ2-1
CSVLQGQGTYYNEQFF
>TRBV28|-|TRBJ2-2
CASSLAENTGELFF
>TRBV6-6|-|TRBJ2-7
CASIQGPGQGVEQYF
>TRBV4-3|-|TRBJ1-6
CASSQDRGTNSPLHF
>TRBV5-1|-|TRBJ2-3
CASSAGGTTDTQYF
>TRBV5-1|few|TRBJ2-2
CASSRSTGGNTGELFF
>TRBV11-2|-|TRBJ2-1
CASSSGEASRSSYNEQFF
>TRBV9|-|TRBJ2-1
CASSVQLSGREQFF
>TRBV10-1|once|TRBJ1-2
CASSPGEGWYGYTF
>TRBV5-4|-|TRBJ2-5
CASSRDRPPQQETQYF
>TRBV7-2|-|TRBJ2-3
CASSLMGGVPTDTQYF
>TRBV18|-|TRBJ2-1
CASSPGGEYNEQFF
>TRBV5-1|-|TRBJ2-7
CASSLLRAVGTGEQYF
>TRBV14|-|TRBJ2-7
CASSRQTGGPYEQYF
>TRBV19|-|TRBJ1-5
CASSINPGVGNQPQHF
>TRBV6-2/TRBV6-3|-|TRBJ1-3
CASSYRDRSSGNTIYF
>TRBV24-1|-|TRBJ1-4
CATSDPGQGNEKLFF
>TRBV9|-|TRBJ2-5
CASSRGLGTGAQYF
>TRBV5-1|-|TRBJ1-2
CASSDNGQGFRYGYTF
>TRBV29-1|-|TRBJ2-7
CSVMGQISYEQYF
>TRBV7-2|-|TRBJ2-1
CASRTRGGYNEQFF
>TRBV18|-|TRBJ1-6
CASSRGQGASSPLHF
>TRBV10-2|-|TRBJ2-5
CASSESSGTGGAAETQYF
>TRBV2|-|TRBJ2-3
CASSGTGGQRTDTQYF